This T cell receptor (beta chain) is from a study of cytomegalovirus exposure and HLA in healthy donors. Study-wide context: Researchers previously reported finding more than 100 million unique TCR beta sequences from about 200 million T cells.

Healthy bone marrow donors made up the donors. General study points: In a later analysis, DRB1 alleles had the most associated TCRs; HLA-C alleles the fewest.

About this clone: Its antigen remains unknown.

With 60 Vbeta and 13 Jbeta primers, the PCR was carried out. Method: immunoSEQ multiplex PCR; TCRdb's copy keeps in-frame clones and lacks some. The table has some 120,000 clones, roughly 79% seen once. The sample was PBMCs. This receptor was taken from a woman aged 25-40 years in good health and CMV-seronegative.

The CDR3 loop is CASSLAGSPYEQYF. The CDR3 DNA is TGTGCCAGCAGTTTGGCCGGGAGTCCCTACGAGCAGTACTTC. This rearrangement joins TRBV27 to TRBJ2-7; TRBD2 might be the D (6 bases). Germline loops: CDR1 MNHEY, CDR2 SMNVEV (reference sequence). Between the trimmed V and J ends, which lost 3 bases and 2 bases, there was a span of 11 bases. This CDR3 region has 14 residues.